The rows below give T cell receptor beta chains drawn from one sample of a study of Ad26.COV2.S vaccination and SARS-CoV-2 variants. Some clones are missing from TCRdb's copy, which holds only in-frame ones; the method was immunoSEQ multiplex PCR. The data hold around 250,000 clones, with approximately 89% observed a single time. The material sequenced was peripheral blood, taken in a trial of Ad26.COV2.S vaccine versus placebo. The receptor source for this set is a person aged 18-60 years who received the Ad26.COV2.S COVID-19 vaccine or a placebo. The CDR3 runs from the conserved cysteine through the conserved F or W. D genes are given only for firm matches. Some rows have no size entry. The others give once, few or many, or a class for an expanded clone.

TRBV28	once	.	TRBJ2-3	TGTGCCAGCAGGGAATCAATGGATACGCAGTATTTT	CASRESMDTQYF
TRBV7-8	.	.	TRBJ2-5	TGTGCCAGCAGCTTAGGGCGATCACAAGAGACCCAGTACTTC	CASSLGRSQETQYF
TRBV5-4	few	.	TRBJ1-1	TGTGCCAGCAGCTTGGGTCAGCGGGTCCCTGAAGCTTTCTTT	CASSLGQRVPEAFF
TRBV28	.	.	TRBJ2-1	TGTGCCAGCAGTTCCCCACAGGGGGAGGGTGAGCAGTTCTTC	CASSSPQGEGEQFF
TRBV5-4	.	.	TRBJ1-2	TGTGCCAGCAGAATACGGGGGTCAGATGGCTACACCTTC	CASRIRGSDGYTF
TRBV18	few	TRBD1	TRBJ1-1	TGTGCCAGCTCAAGCTGGACAGGGGGCACTGAAGCTTTCTTT	CASSSWTGGTEAFF
TRBV11-2	.	.	TRBJ2-2	TGTGCCAGCAGCTTTGTCGGGGAGGCCGGGGAGCTGTTTTTT	CASSFVGEAGELFF
TRBV30	.	.	TRBJ1-1	TGTGCCTGGAGTGAAGGTAGGGTCGGGGGCACTGAAGCTTTCTTT	CAWSEGRVGGTEAFF
TRBV6-2/TRBV6-3	.	.	TRBJ2-5	TGTGCCAGCAGTTACTGGGGGAGTAAAGAGACCCAGTACTTC	CASSYWGSKETQYF
TRBV15	.	.	TRBJ1-2	TGTGCCACCAGCAGGGCCACGGGTGACTACACCTTC	CATSRATGDYTF
TRBV5-4	.	.	TRBJ1-4	TGTGCCAGCAGCTTGGGGGCAGGGGTAGGTGAAAAACTGTTTTTT	CASSLGAGVGEKLFF
TRBV3-1/TRBV3-2	.	.	TRBJ1-2	TGTGCCAGCAGCCAAACAATCCGAGGGACATCTAACTATGGCTACACCTTC	CASSQTIRGTSNYGYTF
TRBV15	.	TRBD1	TRBJ2-4	TGTGCCACCAGCAGAAAGGGACAGCTGAAGAACATTCAGTACTTC	CATSRKGQLKNIQYF
TRBV3-1/TRBV3-2	.	.	TRBJ1-1	TGTGCCAGCAGCCAAGGGGCGGTTATGAACACTGAAGCTTTCTTT	CASSQGAVMNTEAFF
TRBV3-1/TRBV3-2	.	.	TRBJ1-5	TGTGCCAGCAGCCAAGCCGATCAGCCCCAGCATTTT	CASSQADQPQHF
TRBV24-1	.	.	TRBJ2-3	TGTGCCACCAGTGATGATACTAGCACAGATACGCAGTATTTT	CATSDDTSTDTQYF
TRBV18	once	.	TRBJ2-2	TGTGCCAGCTCTCCGACGGCGAACACCGGGGAGCTGTTTTTT	CASSPTANTGELFF
TRBV6-4	.	TRBD1	TRBJ2-1	TGTGCCAGCAGTGGTGCAGGGGGCAATGAGCAGTTCTTC	CASSGAGGNEQFF
TRBV2	once	TRBD1	TRBJ1-3	TGTGCCAGCAGTGAAGCGGGACAGGTCTCTGGAAACACCATATATTTT	CASSEAGQVSGNTIYF
TRBV5-1	.	TRBD1	TRBJ1-2	TGCGCCAGCAGCTCAGGGGGGACAGTAAACTATGGCTACACCTTC	CASSSGGTVNYGYTF
TRBV5-1	.	.	TRBJ1-1	TGCGCCAGCAGCTTGGGAGACACCAACACTGAAGCTTTCTTT	CASSLGDTNTEAFF
TRBV6-6	.	.	TRBJ1-6	TGTGCCAGCAGTTACAGGGCTTTTAATTCACCCCTCCACTTT	CASSYRAFNSPLHF
TRBV7-3	.	TRBD2	TRBJ2-7	TGTGCCAGCAGTTACAGCGGGGGGGCCCGCTACGAGCAGTACTTC	CASSYSGGARYEQYF
TRBV3-1/TRBV3-2	.	.	TRBJ2-1	TGTGCCAGCAGACTAAGGACCGCGGGGAATGAGCAGTTCTTC	CASRLRTAGNEQFF
TRBV25-1	.	.	TRBJ1-2	TGTGCCAGCAGGGTTGGCTACACCTTC	CASRVGYTF
TRBV7-2	.	.	TRBJ2-1	TGTGCCAGCAGTTCCGTAACCGGGGCGGGGGAGCAGTTCTTC	CASSSVTGAGEQFF
TRBV6-6	few	.	TRBJ2-7	TGTGCCAGCAGCCTAGGAGGCGAGCAGTACTTC	CASSLGGEQYF
TRBV18	few	.	TRBJ2-5	TGTGCCAGCTCACTCCAAGAGACCCAGTACTTC	CASSLQETQYF
TRBV5-6	once	.	TRBJ1-2	TGTGCCAGCAGCTTGGCAGGAGTCAACTATGGCTACACCTTC	CASSLAGVNYGYTF
TRBV6-4	.	.	TRBJ1-2	TGTGCCAGCAGTGACCCCGAAAGGGGGTACTATGGCTACACCTTC	CASSDPERGYYGYTF
TRBV7-3	.	TRBD1	TRBJ2-3	TGTGCCAGCAGCCAGGGGGCTAGTTCGTTAACAGATACGCAGTATTTT	CASSQGASSLTDTQYF